This T cell receptor beta chain is from a study of shared clonotypes between healthy human individuals. Overall study: Aged between 18 and 49, the donors were a couple of women and a few men. General study findings and limits: Non-shared clonotypes had lower generation probabilities than clonotypes shared by all four sorted-subset donors. What naive subsets generally showed was a larger estimated richness than memory subsets showed.

The data were produced by immunoSEQ multiplex PCR, yet TCRdb's version contains in-frame clones alone and is incomplete. The data hold about 1.1 million clones, with roughly 77% observed a single time. Comments on this clone: Its target is unknown.

The sequence derives from a young man in good health. Some clones in this sample may be carry-over from other donors' samples. The sample taken for sequencing was memory CD4+ T cells from PBMCs. The subset: CD45RA-negative fraction.

In nucleotides, the CDR3 is TGTGCCAGCTTTTCCGGGACAGGGAAGGACGAGCAGTACTTC. Its protein is CASFSGTGKDEQYF. V usage is TRBV6-1 and J usage is TRBJ2-7; 9 bases fit TRBD1. V lost 8 bases, J lost 5 bases, and 10 bases stayed unmatched. Germline values: CDR1 MNHNS, CDR2 SASEGT. The CDR3 loop spans 14 amino acids.